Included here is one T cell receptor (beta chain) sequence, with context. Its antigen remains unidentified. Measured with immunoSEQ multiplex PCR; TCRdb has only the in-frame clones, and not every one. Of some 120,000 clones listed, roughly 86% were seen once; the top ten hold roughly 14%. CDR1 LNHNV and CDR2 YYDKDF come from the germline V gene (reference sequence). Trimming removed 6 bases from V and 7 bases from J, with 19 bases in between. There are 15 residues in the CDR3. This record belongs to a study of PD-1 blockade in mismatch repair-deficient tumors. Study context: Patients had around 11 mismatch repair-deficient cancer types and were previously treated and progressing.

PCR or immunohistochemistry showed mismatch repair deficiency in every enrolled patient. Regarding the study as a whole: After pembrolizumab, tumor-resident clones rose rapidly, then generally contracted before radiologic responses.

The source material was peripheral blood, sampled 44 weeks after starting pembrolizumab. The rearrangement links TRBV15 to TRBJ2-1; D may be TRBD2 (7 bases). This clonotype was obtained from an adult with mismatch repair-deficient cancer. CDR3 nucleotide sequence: TGTGCCACCAGAACAGGGAGGGGGGTGGAGAATGAGCAGTTCTTC. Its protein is CATRTGRGVENEQFF.